These 13 T cell receptor beta chains share one sample of origin, sequenced in a study of blood T cell repertoires in COVID-19. Produced via immunoSEQ multiplex PCR; TCRdb's table is partial and in-frame only. The table has approximately 75,000 clones, about 86% seen once; the top ten hold about 6%. The sequenced sample was peripheral blood. Receptors originate from a man older than 75 with COVID-19, enrolled during active disease.

The V gene is TRBV7-2, the J gene TRBJ1-5, with 7 bases matching TRBD1. CDR3 size: 15 residues. The V and J ends lost 5 bases and 3 bases, in that order; junction bases with no gene match: 7. Looked up from germline, CDR1 is SGHTA and CDR2 is FQGNSA. CDR3: CASSLTGLDNQPQHF. CDR3 nucleotide sequence: TGTGCCAGCAGCCTGACAGGGCTGGACAATCAGCCCCAGCATTTT.

V and J are TRBV11-2 and TRBJ2-2; a possible D gene is TRBD1 (5 bases). V was pared by 1 base and J by 3 bases, with 12 bases between. The CDR3 length is 16 residues. CDR1 and CDR2 (germline): SGHAT, FQNNGV. Written as DNA, the CDR3 is TGTGCCAGCAGCTTAGCGGCTGGGGCAGACACCGGGGAGCTGTTTTTT. Its protein is CASSLAAGADTGELFF.

This chain links TRBV7-8 with TRBJ1-1; D uncertain. V lost 2 bases to trimming and J lost 0 bases, with 10 bases between them. Germline-derived CDR1 and CDR2 are SGHVS and FQNEAQ. This CDR3 is built from 15 residues. CDR3 DNA sequence: TGTGCCAGCAGCTTAAAGGCCAGGTTGAACACTGAAGCTTTCTTT. Residues: CASSLKARLNTEAFF.

CDR3 coding DNA: TGTGCCATCAGCCGACAGGGGGAGGGTGAAGCTTTCTTT. Translating it yields CAISRQGEGEAFF. This chain joins TRBV10-3 and TRBJ1-1; 9 bases map to TRBD1. The CDR3 is made up of 13 amino acids. Trimming at V came to 6 bases and at J to 7 bases, leaving 6 bases not matched to a gene. Germline loops: CDR1 ENHRY, CDR2 SYGVKD.

The chain is built from TRBV25-1 and TRBJ1-2, with D perhaps TRBD1 (5 bases). Looked up from germline, CDR1 is MGHDK and CDR2 is SYGVNS. The length of the CDR3 is 15 residues. V was clipped by 5 bases and J by 4 bases, with 17 bases between them. The CDR3 DNA reads TGTGCCAGCAGTAAAGCGGAGGGGCCCAGCTATGGCTACACCTTC. Protein sequence: CASSKAEGPSYGYTF.

V is TRBV27 and J is TRBJ1-2; 11 bases map to TRBD1. V lost 5 bases, J lost 5 bases, and 7 bases stayed unmatched. Germline V gene sequence: CDR1 MNHEY, CDR2 SMNVEV (reference sequence). This CDR3 contains 15 residues. CDR3 sequence reads: CASSPRTGGEYGYTF. The CDR3 bases are TGTGCCAGCAGTCCCAGGACAGGGGGCGAATATGGCTACACCTTC.

This clone was seen once. V usage is TRBV6-5 and J usage is TRBJ1-5; 9 bases are a match to TRBD1. Germline CDR1 reads MNHEY; CDR2 reads SVGAGI. After removal of 6 bases from V and 5 bases from J, the junction contained 2 bases not matched to a gene. This CDR3 has 13 amino acids. The CDR3 DNA reads as TGTGCCAGCAGGGACAGGGGTGATCAGCCCCAGCATTTT. Translating gives CASRDRGDQPQHF.

This chain connects TRBV4-1 to TRBJ1-2; 8 bases agree with TRBD1. The junction had 7 bases not matched to a gene; V was cut back by 3 bases and J by 4 bases. The CDR3 extends over 15 amino acids. The V gene's germline CDR1 is MGHRA and CDR2 YSYEKL. The CDR3 DNA follows: TGCGCCAGCAGCCAGCCTCAGGGGGCGGGCTATGGCTACACCTTC. Amino acids: CASSQPQGAGYGYTF.

The gene calls are TRBV5-4 and TRBJ2-3; TRBD1 matches at 8 bases. The V gene's germline CDR1 is SGHNT and CDR2 YYREEE (reference sequence). Trimming cost V 4 bases and J 2 bases; bases outside gene matches: 12. This CDR3 region has 17 residues. The CDR3 spells CASSPSGQGVLTDTQYF. The DNA for the CDR3 is TGTGCCAGCAGCCCCAGTGGACAGGGAGTTCTCACAGATACGCAGTATTTT.

This clone has just one count. The chain uses TRBV7-8 and TRBJ1-3; 7 bases fit TRBD1. The V gene end was trimmed by 1 base and the J gene end by 5 bases; junction bases not matched to a gene: 11. CDR3 length: 17 residues. Per the germline V gene, CDR1 is SGHVS and CDR2 is FQNEAQ. The DNA for the CDR3 is TGTGCCAGCAGCTTAGTAAGCTGGGGCAGGGGGAGAAACACCATATATTTT. Its translation: CASSLVSWGRGRNTIYF. The whole variable domain, remainder taken from reference TRBV7-8 and TRBJ1-3, is GAGVSQSPRYKVAKRGQDVALRCDPISGHVSLFWYQQALGQGPEFLTYFQNEAQLDKSGLPSDRFFAERPEGSVSTLKIQRTQQEDSAVYLCASSLVSWGRGRNTIYFGEGSWLTVV.

This chain connects TRBV29-1 to TRBJ1-1; 8 bases map to TRBD1. Trimming took 3 bases from V and 11 from J; bases not matched to a gene: 14. Germline lookup yields CDR1 SQVTM and CDR2 ANQGSEA. The CDR3 runs to 14 residues. The CDR3 DNA sequence: TGCAGCGTTGAGAGCTTGCAGGGGGCTCCGCACGCTTTCTTT. This sequence encodes CSVESLQGAPHAFF. Full variable domain (rest looked up from reference TRBV29-1 and TRBJ1-1): SAVISQKPSRDICQRGTSLTIQCQVDSQVTMMFWYRQQPGQSLTLIATANQGSEATYESGFVIDKFPISRPNLTFSTLTVSNMSPEDSSIYLCSVESLQGAPHAFFGQGTRLTVV.

The chain combines TRBV28 with TRBJ1-4, with 8 bases matching TRBD1. Germline trimming cut 5 bases from V and 8 bases from J; bases unmatched to any gene: 7. Germline CDR1 is MDHEN and CDR2 is SYDVKM. The CDR3 totals 14 residues. The CDR3, as DNA: TGTGCCAGCAGTATACAGGGGGAGAGAGAAAAACTGTTTTTT. Translating gives CASSIQGEREKLFF.

V gene TRBV7-3 combines with J gene TRBJ2-7, with 11 bases that match TRBD1. The ends lost 1 base at V and 2 bases at J; junction bases unmatched: 1. Germline CDR1 SGHTA, CDR2 FQGTGA. The CDR3 has 15 residues. In DNA form, the CDR3 reads TGTGCCAGCAGCTTAAGGGGACAGGGGGCCTACGAGCAGTACTTC. This encodes CASSLRGQGAYEQYF.